The next 24 T cell receptor beta chains were all read from a single sample in a study of T cell responses to AZD1222 COVID-19 vaccine (dated by TCRdb to the early 2020s). The library was made by the immunoSEQ multiplex PCR assay. As stored in TCRdb, this immuneACCESS dataset retains in-frame rearrangements with V and J assigned. A fraction of the clones does not appear; measured against another copy, unresolved V genes explain less than half of the discrepancy, and the remainder lacks a known reason. The sample has roughly 130,000 clones on record, 92% of them singletons. The ten largest clones represent 4% of the sample. The time point label, read with the paper, signifies: about 28 days (+/-7) after the second vaccine dose. This specimen consisted of peripheral blood, obtained 28 days after the second AZD1222 dose. These receptors all come from an adult who received the AZD1222 COVID-19 vaccine.

V usage is TRBV7-8 and J usage is TRBJ1-3; 7 bases align to TRBD1. Germline V gene lookup returns CDR1 SGHVS and CDR2 FQNEAQ. The CDR3 is 14 amino acids. The trim removed 2 bases at V and 2 bases at J, leaving 0 bases unmatched. The CDR3 DNA sequence: TGTGCCAGCAGCTTAACAGGGGCTGGAAACACCATATATTTT. It yields the protein CASSLTGAGNTIYF.

This chain connects TRBV6-5 to TRBJ1-5; no clear D gene. The CDR3 spans 13 residues. Germline CDR1 MNHEY, CDR2 SVGAGI. V lost 2 bases, J lost 0 bases, and 2 bases lay in between. Here the CDR3 DNA reads TGTGCCAGCAGTTACGATAGCAATCAGCCCCAGCATTTT. The encoded protein is CASSYDSNQPQHF.

The genes are TRBV7-9 and TRBJ2-3, with 11 nucleotides matching TRBD2. The CDR3 is 16 residues long. V dropped 4 bases and J dropped 0; count of bases not matched to a gene: 3. In germline, CDR1 is SEHNR, CDR2 FQNEAQ (reference sequence). In DNA form, the CDR3 reads TGTGCCAGCAGCTCCTGGACTAGCGGGAGCACAGATACGCAGTATTTT. Translation gives CASSSWTSGSTDTQYF.

The V gene is TRBV29-1, the J gene TRBJ1-2; D is unresolved. This CDR3 is built from 12 residues. The germline V and J ends were trimmed by 4 bases and 8 bases, with 14 bases remaining between them. From germline, CDR1 is SQVTM and CDR2 ANQGSEA. Here the CDR3 DNA reads TGCAGCGTTGCTGGCACCCAGGCGGGCTACACCTTC. It translates to CSVAGTQAGYTF.

This chain connects TRBV4-1 to TRBJ2-1, with D uncertain. V dropped 0 bases and J dropped 6 bases, with 12 bases sitting between them. Germline loops: CDR1 MGHRA, CDR2 YSYEKL. The CDR3 covers 15 residues. The CDR3 loop reads CASSQETQQSNEQFF. The CDR3 nucleotides are TGCGCCAGCAGCCAAGAGACACAACAATCCAATGAGCAGTTCTTC.

The chain couples TRBV2 to TRBJ1-5, with D possibly matching TRBD1 (5 bases). The CDR3 extends over 13 amino acids. The V gene's germline CDR1 is SNHLY and CDR2 FYNNEI. V lost 8 bases, J lost 6 bases, and 14 bases lay in between. CDR3 bases: TGTGCCAGCTCAACCCTCGGGGGTCAGCCCCAGCATTTT. Residues: CASSTLGGQPQHF. Full variable domain (remainder filled in from reference TRBV2 and TRBJ1-5): EPEVTQTPSHQVTQMGQEVILRCVPISNHLYFYWYRQILGQKVEFLVSFYNNEISEKSEIFDDQFSVERPDGSNFTLKIRSTKLEDSAMYFCASSTLGGQPQHFGDGTRLSIL.

V is TRBV5-5 and J is TRBJ2-3; the match to TRBD2 covers 10 bases. V was clipped by 5 bases and J by 2 bases; unmatched bases: 5. CDR1 and CDR2 (germline): SGHKS, YYEKEE (reference sequence). The CDR3 spans 15 residues. The CDR3 region has the DNA TGTGCCAGCAGACATAGCGGGGGGTACACAGATACGCAGTATTTT. It encodes CASRHSGGYTDTQYF. The full variable domain, with the rest looked up from reference TRBV5-5 and TRBJ2-3, is DAGVTQSPTHLIKTRGQQVTLRCSPISGHKSVSWYQQVLGQGPQFIFQYYEKEERGRGNFPDRFSARQFPNYSSELNVNALLLGDSALYLCASRHSGGYTDTQYFGPGTRLTVL.

V gene TRBV7-9 combines with J gene TRBJ1-4; D gene unclear. Germline lookup yields CDR1 SEHNR and CDR2 FQNEAQ (reference sequence). Trimming left V 2 bases short and J 4 bases short, with 11 bases between. The CDR3 is made up of 15 amino acids. CDR3 amino acids: CASSLKGGLNEKLFF. As DNA, the CDR3 is TGTGCCAGCAGCTTAAAGGGAGGACTTAATGAAAAACTGTTTTTT.

This rearrangement joins TRBV28 to TRBJ1-6; 7 positions agree with TRBD1. The V and J ends lost 6 bases and 10 bases, in that order; junction bases with no gene match: 12. CDR3 length equals 15 residues. Germline V gene lookup returns CDR1 MDHEN and CDR2 SYDVKM. The CDR3 sequence is CASSNPTGSPSPLHF. The CDR3 DNA reads as TGTGCCAGCAGCAATCCGACAGGGTCCCCCTCACCCCTCCACTTT.

The chain links TRBV4-2 to TRBJ1-2; 7 positions agree with TRBD1. Germline V CDR1 and CDR2: LGHNA, YNFKEQ. Trimming at V came to 3 bases and at J to 4 bases, leaving 14 bases not matched to a gene. This CDR3 has 17 residues. CDR3 DNA: TGTGCCAGCAGCCATCCCCAGGGGGACAACTCCTTCTATGGCTACACCTTC. It encodes CASSHPQGDNSFYGYTF.

The rearrangement joins TRBV4-2 to TRBJ2-3, with 7 bases lining up with TRBD2. The V gene's germline CDR1 is LGHNA and CDR2 YNFKEQ. J gave up 0 bases and V 1 base, and 4 bases lay outside the gene matches. CDR3 length: 16 residues. The CDR3 DNA reads TGTGCCAGCAGCCAAGCCCCGACTAGCAGCACAGATACGCAGTATTTT. This sequence encodes CASSQAPTSSTDTQYF.

The rearrangement links TRBV12-5 to TRBJ2-3; TRBD2 agrees at 7 bases. The CDR3 is 15 residues long. V lost 6 bases, J lost 1 base, and 7 bases stayed unmatched. Germline V CDR1 and CDR2: LGHNT, FRNRAP. The CDR3: CASGPTSSGTDTQYF. CDR3 in DNA: TGTGCTAGTGGCCCGACTAGCTCGGGCACAGATACGCAGTATTTT.

The J gene is TRBJ2-7, the V gene TRBV11-2; TRBD1 aligns across 8 bases. Germline values: CDR1 SGHAT, CDR2 FQNNGV. V lost 5 bases and J lost 2; bases outside the gene matches: 11. The CDR3 loop spans 16 amino acids. The CDR3 protein is CASSERTGRDPYEQYF. CDR3 in DNA: TGTGCCAGCAGCGAAAGGACAGGGCGGGATCCCTACGAGCAGTACTTC.

The CDR3 reads CASSYPAGRGYTF. In DNA form, the CDR3 reads TGTGCCAGCAGTTACCCGGCAGGGAGAGGCTACACCTTC. The chain links TRBV6-2 or TRBV6-3 to TRBJ1-2; D may be TRBD1 (5 bases). The length of the CDR3 is 13 residues. Germline CDR1 MNHEY, CDR2 SVGEGT. The ends were cut back, 2 bases at V and 8 bases at J, with 12 bases in the middle.

This chain links TRBV7-2 with TRBJ1-6; D call uncertain. The CDR3 is 14 residues long. Germline V gene data show CDR1 as SGHTA and CDR2 as FQGNSA. Trimming shortened V by 4 bases and J by 3 bases, and 7 bases separated the two germline ends. The CDR3 nucleotides are TGTGCCAGCAGCTCTGGCCTCTATAATTCACCCCTCCACTTT. Amino acids: CASSSGLYNSPLHF.

This chain connects TRBV19 to TRBJ2-2; weak D call: TRBD1 (6 bases). Per the germline V gene, CDR1 is LNHDA and CDR2 is SQIVND (reference sequence). V was shortened by 3 bases and J by 3 bases, with 11 bases between the two germline ends. CDR3 size: 15 residues. The CDR3 region is CASSIRHRDTGELFF. CDR3 nucleotide sequence: TGTGCCAGTAGTATTCGACACAGGGACACCGGGGAGCTGTTTTTT.

The V and J genes are TRBV18 and TRBJ2-5; D is ambiguous. Trimming stripped 6 bases from V and 5 bases from J, with 13 bases between. Germline V CDR1 and CDR2: KGHSH, LQKENI. The CDR3 spans 13 residues. The CDR3 nucleotides read TGTGCCAGCTCCCCCCCACCCCCGGAGACCCAGTACTTC. Protein sequence: CASSPPPPETQYF.

The V and J genes are TRBV23-1 and TRBJ1-2; weak D call: TRBD1 (6 bases). TRBV23-1 is annotated as an ORF whose role is uncertain. Trimming removed 3 bases from V and 2 bases from J, with 19 bases in between. There are 17 residues in the CDR3. CDR3 amino acids: CASSQPGTLLGNYGYTF. The DNA of the CDR3 is TGCGCCAGCAGTCAGCCCGGGACATTACTGGGCAACTATGGCTACACCTTC.

The J gene is TRBJ1-1, the V gene TRBV19; perhaps TRBD1 as D (5 bases). Trimming shortened V by 4 bases and J by 2 bases, and 20 bases separated the two germline ends. The CDR3 has 17 amino acids. CDR1 LNHDA and CDR2 SQIVND come from the germline V gene (reference sequence). The CDR3 sequence is CASSSSLLTVVNTEAFF. CDR3 nucleotide sequence: TGTGCCAGTAGTAGCAGCTTATTGACAGTAGTTAACACTGAAGCTTTCTTT.

This clone was detected once. The chain is built from TRBV7-9 and TRBJ2-1; 12 bases align to TRBD2. V was pared by 7 bases and J by 9 bases, with 7 bases of the junction left unmatched. Germline V gene lookup returns CDR1 SEHNR and CDR2 FQNEAQ (reference sequence). The CDR3 is made up of 14 amino acids. The CDR3 sequence is CASTPGTSGFEQFF. CDR3 DNA: TGTGCCAGCACCCCCGGGACTAGCGGGTTTGAGCAGTTCTTC.

V usage is TRBV6-1 and J usage is TRBJ2-5, with D possibly being TRBD1 (5 bases). Trimming shortened V by 1 base and J by 7 bases, and 13 bases separated the two germline ends. This CDR3 comprises 14 residues. Germline V gene data show CDR1 as MNHNS and CDR2 as SASEGT. CDR3 in DNA: TGTGCCAGCAGTGAAGTGGGCAGGGAAGGGACCCAGTACTTC. It codes for CASSEVGREGTQYF.

The CDR3 DNA follows: TGTGCCAGCAGTGGTTGGGCGGACAGCTCCTACGAGCAGTACTTC. It translates to CASSGWADSSYEQYF. The J gene is TRBJ2-7, the V gene TRBV28; weak D call: TRBD1 (6 bases). Trimming cost V 5 bases and J 0 bases, with 14 bases left between them. The CDR3 sequence is 15 residues long. Germline CDR1 is MDHEN and CDR2 is SYDVKM. The variable domain in full, with the rest retrieved from reference TRBV28 and TRBJ2-7, is DVKVTQSSRYLVKRTGEKVFLECVQDMDHENMFWYRQDPGLGLRLIYFSYDVKMKEKGDIPEGYSVSREKKERFSLILESASTNQTSMYLCASSGWADSSYEQYFGPGTRLTVT.

This sequence joins TRBV5-4 and TRBJ1-1; D remains ambiguous. CDR3 length equals 15 residues. With 0 bases removed from V and 0 bases from J, the gap between germline ends came to 9 bases. Germline loops: CDR1 SGHNT, CDR2 YYREEE (reference sequence). The CDR3, as DNA: TGTGCCAGCAGCTTGGCTGGGGATCTGAACACTGAAGCTTTCTTT. Residues: CASSLAGDLNTEAFF.

V is TRBV29-1 and J is TRBJ2-7, with unresolved D. CDR1 is SQVTM and CDR2 is ANQGSEA in the germline V gene. This CDR3 comprises 14 residues. Trimming took off 7 bases at V and 6 bases at J, with 22 bases between the two ends. In DNA, the CDR3 is TGCAGCGCCGTCGGTAGTGGGCAGACTGGCGAGCAGTACTTC. It is translated as CSAVGSGQTGEQYF.